The entry that follows covers one T cell receptor (beta chain) sequence. It has no known antigen specificity. No much larger clone exists at a distance of one base, and base qualities are not known. The time point label of this sample denotes: baseline before first vaccination. Vaccinee samples were obtained from the UK trials COV001 and COV002, which included a single-blind randomized controlled phase 2/3 trial of AZD1222 (ChAdOx1 nCoV-19) in healthy adults. For TCRbeta chain sequencing, PBMC samples from trial participants were taken at day 0 and at day 28 after the second dose. The sample belongs to a study of T cell responses to AZD1222 COVID-19 vaccine (dated by TCRdb to the early 2020s). Broadly, across the study: AZD1222 recipients with second doses at about 4 weeks or about 12 weeks were pooled, because spike-specific TCR depth and breadth did not differ between schedules. TCR sequencing covered over 230 trial participants: nearly 210 given two doses of AZD1222 and about 26 given two doses of MenACWY control vaccine. Trial participants were enrolled into age subgroups of 18-55, 56-69 and 70-plus years, which contained 148, 28 and 57 TCR-sequenced participants, respectively. What the authors observed across the whole study: The 56-69-year group was small, and its depth increase did not reach significance, likely because of low power. After two AZD1222 doses, spike-specific TCR breadth and depth were significantly higher than at day 0 and than in MenACWY recipients. Because no day 14 peak-response samples were available, the repertoires could be characterized only after the peak T cell response. Conclusions about previously exposed vaccinees were limited because only a handful of AZD1222 recipients were SARS-CoV-2 seropositive at baseline. CD4 TCRs associated with the vaccine covered the entire spike protein, and the dominant responses were in regions 160-218 and 743-854. Reportedly, almost half of the unique spike-specific TCRs recognized epitopes lying outside the regions that are mutated in the B.1.351 and B.1.1.7 variants. Participants were mostly white British, with more females than males. The authors suggested clonal diversity may have been underestimated.

The junction carries 17 bases between V and J, which are trimmed by 5 bases and 4 bases respectively. The CDR3 holds 15 amino acids from the cysteine to the phenylalanine. This entry keeps only the CDR3 DNA: 45 bases, framed from base 1. From a lookup of the germline V gene (reference sequence), CDR1 and CDR2 are MNHEY and SMNVEV. The CDR3 regions of human TCRbeta chains were analyzed by immunosequencing. The published analysis was carried out like this. Repertoire TCRs were checked for matches against a reference library of SARS-CoV-2-specific TCRs that had been generated using the MIRA antigen-specificity platform. Breadth was defined as the fraction of unique TCRs that were SARS-CoV-2-associated, and depth was defined as the fraction of total T cells that were SARS-CoV-2-associated. Using the MIRA data, every spike-specific TCR was mapped to the spike region that the TCR reacted to and assigned to either a CD4 or a CD8 class. Log10-transformed breadth and depth values were compared by one-way ANOVA with Sidak's multiple comparisons tests. The source is immuneACCESS, and TCRdb retained only in-frame sequences with V and J called. Part of the clones is not carried over; for the studies checked, unresolved V genes explain less than half of this, and the remainder is unexplained. V and J calls plus clone size are reproduced from that table; the DNA served to infer D and trimming. This sample has roughly 60,000 clones in its table, and about 87% of those were observed once. The ten largest make up approximately 5.4% of the sample.

The sequence came from an adult in good health. The chain uses TRBV27 and TRBJ1-2; the D gene assignment is ambiguous. Source: peripheral blood, taken on day 0 of AZD1222 vaccination. The CDR3 sequence is CASSPTLGRIYGYTF. The DNA reads as follows: TGTGCCAGCAGTCCCACCCTGGGCCGGATCTATGGCTACACCTTC.